The rows below give T cell receptor beta chains drawn from one sample of a study of blood T cell repertoires in COVID-19. Clones were sequenced by immunoSEQ multiplex PCR, and TCRdb holds only the in-frame ones, with some missing. The table has some 220,000 clones, around 80% seen once; the top ten hold about 7.2%. What was sequenced was peripheral blood. The source is a woman in her 70s with acute or convalescent COVID-19. Both conserved end residues are part of each CDR3. Each record gives: clone size, J gene, V gene, D gene, CDR3 protein, CDR3 DNA. A D gene is named only where the DNA matches it firmly. Some rows have no size entry. The others give once, few or many, or a class for an expanded clone.

NA,TRBJ1-1,TRBV6-5,NA,CASSLRQNTEAFF,TGTGCCAGCAGCCTCAGACAGAACACTGAAGCTTTCTTT
once,TRBJ2-3,TRBV18,NA,CASSRALMRADTQYF,TGTGCCAGCTCACGGGCCTTGATGAGGGCAGATACGCAGTATTTT
NA,TRBJ2-1,TRBV19,TRBD2,CASSSETSGESSYNEQFF,TGTGCCAGTAGTTCGGAGACTAGCGGGGAGAGCTCCTACAATGAGCAGTTCTTC
NA,TRBJ1-4,TRBV7-2,TRBD1,CASSSDRGNEKLFF,TGTGCCAGCAGCTCTGACAGGGGTAATGAAAAACTGTTTTTT
NA,TRBJ2-1,TRBV24-1,TRBD2,CATSGVGGAISGGQFF,TGTGCCACCAGTGGTGTCGGGGGGGCGATATCCGGTGGGCAGTTCTTC
NA,TRBJ2-7,TRBV6-2/TRBV6-3,TRBD1,CASSDPGQGGSSYEQYF,TGTGCCAGCAGTGACCCGGGACAGGGAGGGAGCTCCTACGAGCAGTACTTC
NA,TRBJ2-2,TRBV7-2,TRBD2,CASSRSSGTTNTGELFF,TGTGCCAGCAGCCGGTCGAGCGGGACTACTAACACCGGGGAGCTGTTTTTT
NA,TRBJ1-2,TRBV5-1,NA,CASSLGRTSNYGYTF,TGCGCCAGCAGCTTGGGAAGGACATCGAACTATGGCTACACCTTC
NA,TRBJ2-2,TRBV7-8,NA,CASNKGVTGELFF,TGTGCCAGCAATAAGGGAGTGACCGGGGAGCTGTTTTTT
few,TRBJ2-6,TRBV9,TRBD1,CASSTRTGGVGGANVLTF,TGTGCCAGCAGCACTCGGACAGGGGGCGTGGGTGGGGCCAACGTCCTGACTTTC
NA,TRBJ2-2,TRBV2,NA,CASTEEGELFF,TGTGCCAGCACCGAGGAAGGGGAGCTGTTTTTT
NA,TRBJ2-5,TRBV7-2,TRBD2,CASRQQASGGWTQYF,TGTGCCAGCAGGCAGCAGGCTAGCGGGGGGTGGACCCAGTACTTC
NA,TRBJ1-5,TRBV18,NA,CASSPAQINQPQHF,TGTGCCAGCTCACCAGCACAGATAAATCAGCCCCAGCATTTT
NA,TRBJ1-5,TRBV30,NA,CAWTSEGQPQHF,TGTGCCTGGACTTCAGAGGGTCAGCCCCAGCATTTT
NA,TRBJ2-3,TRBV7-3,TRBD2,CASSLREGDTQYF,TGTGCCAGCAGCTTAAGGGAGGGGGATACGCAGTATTTT
NA,TRBJ1-6,TRBV20-1,NA,CSASVQGANSPLHF,TGCAGTGCTAGTGTCCAGGGCGCGAATTCACCCCTCCACTTT
NA,TRBJ2-2,TRBV24-1,TRBD1,CATSDTLRGTPKAANTGELFF,TGTGCCACCAGTGATACTCTCAGGGGGACCCCCAAAGCGGCGAACACCGGGGAGCTGTTTTTT
NA,TRBJ2-3,TRBV5-1,NA,CASSLARTASTDTQYF,TGCGCCAGCAGCTTGGCCCGGACAGCTAGCACAGATACGCAGTATTTT
NA,TRBJ2-1,TRBV11-2,NA,CASSLLGLMTYNEQFF,TGTGCCAGCAGCCTCCTGGGACTGATGACTTACAATGAGCAGTTCTTC
NA,TRBJ1-2,TRBV5-1,TRBD1,CASSLEGQGDYGYTF,TGCGCCAGCAGCTTGGAAGGACAGGGGGACTATGGCTACACCTTC
NA,TRBJ2-1,TRBV2,TRBD2,CASKTSGGDSYNEQFF,TGTGCCAGCAAAACTAGCGGGGGGGACTCCTACAATGAGCAGTTCTTC
few,TRBJ2-7,TRBV10-3,NA,CAISLDSSPYEQYF,TGTGCCATCAGTCTCGACAGCTCACCCTACGAGCAGTACTTC
few,TRBJ1-5,TRBV2,NA,CASSVPGTSNQPQHF,TGTGCCAGCAGTGTGCCGGGAACCAGCAATCAGCCCCAGCATTTT
NA,TRBJ1-2,TRBV19,TRBD1,CASRAGTGQGYTF,TGTGCCAGTCGGGCCGGGACAGGGCAAGGCTACACCTTC
NA,TRBJ2-4,TRBV7-2,TRBD1,CASSLDRKNIQYF,TGTGCCAGCAGCTTGGACAGGAAGAACATTCAGTACTTC
NA,TRBJ2-7,TRBV12-3/TRBV12-4,NA,CASSWRNYEQYF,TGTGCCAGCTCTTGGAGAAACTACGAGCAGTACTTC
NA,TRBJ1-2,TRBV6-1,TRBD1,CASSEAGTGGDYGYTF,TGTGCCAGCAGTGAAGCCGGGACAGGGGGCGACTATGGCTACACCTTC
NA,TRBJ2-1,TRBV24-1,NA,CATSRVYPYNEQFF,TGTGCCACCTCCAGGGTTTATCCCTACAATGAGCAGTTCTTC
NA,TRBJ1-6,TRBV7-9,NA,CASSAGDSPLHF,TGTGCCAGCAGCGCAGGCGATTCACCCCTCCACTTT
NA,TRBJ1-2,TRBV19,NA,CASRRGLSGYTF,TGTGCCAGTAGGCGTGGACTGAGTGGCTACACCTTC
NA,TRBJ2-4,TRBV7-9,NA,CASSLARLNIQYF,TGTGCCAGCAGCTTAGCCCGACTAAACATTCAGTACTTC
once,TRBJ2-3,TRBV18,TRBD2,CASSPGLVQTDTQYF,TGTGCCAGCTCACCGGGACTAGTGCAAACAGATACGCAGTATTTT
once,TRBJ2-5,TRBV10-3,TRBD2,CAISSGTSGGFGETQYF,TGTGCCATCAGTTCCGGGACTAGCGGGGGCTTCGGAGAGACCCAGTACTTC
NA,TRBJ2-5,TRBV18,NA,CASSPPSSTTEETQYF,TGTGCCAGCTCACCACCAAGCTCAACGACAGAAGAGACCCAGTACTTC
NA,TRBJ1-5,TRBV6-5,NA,CASGGTGKVNQPQHF,TGTGCCAGCGGAGGAACAGGGAAGGTCAATCAGCCCCAGCATTTT
NA,TRBJ2-5,TRBV24-1,NA,CATSIAGAYQETQYF,TGTGCCACCAGTATTGCAGGGGCATATCAAGAGACCCAGTACTTC
NA,TRBJ1-1,TRBV6-6,NA,CASNFGLGAGAFF,TGTGCCAGCAATTTCGGCCTGGGGGCTGGAGCTTTCTTT
NA,TRBJ2-3,TRBV7-2,TRBD2,CASSFGGAADTQYF,TGTGCCAGCAGCTTCGGGGGGGCGGCAGATACGCAGTATTTT
NA,TRBJ2-3,TRBV5-4,TRBD2,CASSFGGALDTQYF,TGTGCCAGCAGCTTCGGGGGGGCCCTAGATACGCAGTATTTT
NA,TRBJ2-2,TRBV5-1,NA,CASSEPGTGELFF,TGCGCCAGCAGCGAGCCAGGGACCGGGGAGCTGTTTTTT
once,TRBJ2-2,TRBV13,TRBD1,CASSLGRPGGSGGELFF,TGTGCCAGCAGCTTAGGCCGGCCAGGGGGAAGCGGCGGGGAGCTGTTTTTT
NA,TRBJ1-5,TRBV5-8,NA,CASSLRSQPQHF,TGTGCCAGCAGCTTGCGGTCCCAGCCCCAGCATTTT
NA,TRBJ2-2,TRBV6-6,NA,CASRPQGYTGELFF,TGTGCCAGCAGACCCCAGGGGTACACCGGGGAGCTGTTTTTT
NA,TRBJ1-3,TRBV3-1/TRBV3-2,TRBD1,CASSQVGTGGNTIYF,TGTGCCAGCAGCCAAGTGGGGACAGGGGGGAACACCATATATTTT
NA,TRBJ1-1,TRBV5-1,NA,CASSLVRDRWANTEAFF,TGCGCCAGCAGCTTGGTAAGAGACAGATGGGCCAACACTGAAGCTTTCTTT
once,TRBJ2-1,TRBV20-1,NA,CSARGGEQFF,TGCAGTGCTAGGGGGGGTGAGCAGTTCTTC
few,TRBJ1-4,TRBV5-5,NA,CASRLTVEGEKLFF,TGTGCCAGCAGGTTGACGGTGGAGGGCGAAAAACTGTTTTTT
NA,TRBJ2-2,TRBV6-4,TRBD1,CASSERGPGSNTGELFF,TGTGCCAGCAGTGAGAGGGGGCCTGGATCGAACACCGGGGAGCTGTTTTTT
NA,TRBJ1-1,TRBV9,NA,CASSVEGILNTEAFF,TGTGCCAGCAGCGTAGAGGGGATCCTGAACACTGAAGCTTTCTTT